The rows below give T cell receptor beta chains drawn from one sample of a study of tumor-infiltrating lymphocytes in localized non-small cell lung cancer. The method was immunoSEQ multiplex PCR; TCRdb's version includes in-frame clones alone and lacks a portion of them. Of 7,000 or so clones listed, around 77% are singletons. Sequenced sample: lung tumor tissue. All receptors come from a human donor with non-small cell lung cancer. CDR3s leave out the opening cysteine and the closing phenylalanine or tryptophan. The D gene is left open where the match is weak.

j_call v_call d_call cdr3_aa
TRBJ2-3 TRBV7-3 . ASSLAASTDTQY
TRBJ2-5 TRBV7-9 . ASSLESLYQETQY
TRBJ1-6 TRBV28 . ASSSLGTENSPLH
TRBJ1-2 TRBV10-3 TRBD1 AISERQGAYGYT
TRBJ2-1 TRBV2 . ASEGVEQF
TRBJ1-1 TRBV6-5 . ASSSPAGTEAF
TRBJ2-7 TRBV7-3 . ASSWGRGYEQY
TRBJ2-1 TRBV7-9 TRBD1 ASGQAHSYNEQF
TRBJ2-6 TRBV27 . ASSLGQGQSGANVLT
TRBJ2-1 TRBV5-6 TRBD2 ASSLTSGSNNEQF
TRBJ2-3 TRBV5-1 . ASSLGGAADTQY
TRBJ1-1 TRBV30 TRBD1 AWSVEVGQENTEAF
TRBJ1-1 TRBV4-1 . ASIIQAASNTEAF
TRBJ2-1 TRBV19 . ASTPNRDEQF
TRBJ1-2 TRBV2 . ASRGHGPYYGYT
TRBJ2-7 TRBV4-2 . ASSQDWSEGYEQY
TRBJ2-1 TRBV6-4 . ASSPERARLYEQF
TRBJ1-2 TRBV5-1 . ASSPSDEGLGYT
TRBJ1-5 TRBV2 . ASSEGGYQPQH
TRBJ2-5 TRBV7-6 TRBD2 ASSSLAGDETQY
TRBJ2-1 TRBV4-1 . ASSQESFKEPRFYNEQF
TRBJ1-2 TRBV9 . ASSVNGRTGEGWGNYGYT
TRBJ1-2 TRBV5-1 . ASRPTGDYGYT